The rows below give T cell receptor beta chains drawn from one sample of a study of Graves' ophthalmopathy and Graves' hyperthyroidism. TCRdb called the multiplex PCR reads again in MiXCR, with one record for every CDR3 protein. This sample has about 740,000 distinct CDR3 sequences, with roughly 40% found just once. The sequenced sample was peripheral blood. The receptor set was obtained from an adult man with Graves' ophthalmopathy. Both conserved end residues are part of each CDR3. A D gene is named only where the DNA matches it firmly. A clone size is listed for some rows: how often the clone was seen (once, few, many), or a class if it is expanded.

d_call: -
j_call: TRBJ2-1
clone_size: -
cdr3_length: 14
v_call: TRBV11-1
cdr3_aa: CASSPTINNNEQFF
cdr3_nt: TGTGCCAGCAGCCCCACGATCAACAACAATGAGCAGTTCTTC

d_call: -
j_call: TRBJ2-5
clone_size: few
cdr3_length: 15
v_call: TRBV2
cdr3_aa: CASSSYPRGQGTQYF
cdr3_nt: TGTGCCAGCAGTTCCTATCCTAGGGGCCAGGGGACCCAGTACTTC

d_call: -
j_call: TRBJ1-3
clone_size: -
cdr3_length: 18
v_call: TRBV11-2
cdr3_aa: CASSLGPGRSSSGNTIYF
cdr3_nt: TGTGCCAGCAGCTTAGGGCCTGGTCGTTCAAGCTCTGGAAACACCATATATTTT

d_call: TRBD1
j_call: TRBJ1-2
clone_size: -
cdr3_length: 15
v_call: TRBV11-1
cdr3_aa: CASSSMGQGHYGYTF
cdr3_nt: TGTGCCAGCAGCTCGATGGGACAGGGGCACTATGGCTACACCTTC

d_call: TRBD2
j_call: TRBJ2-5
clone_size: -
cdr3_length: 17
v_call: TRBV6-6
cdr3_aa: CASSWDYGTSGPETQYF
cdr3_nt: TGTGCCAGCAGTTGGGATTACGGGACTAGCGGACCGGAGACCCAGTACTTC

d_call: TRBD2
j_call: TRBJ2-5
clone_size: -
cdr3_length: 15
v_call: TRBV11-2
cdr3_aa: CASSLSGSRGETQYF
cdr3_nt: TGTGCCAGCAGCTTAAGCGGGAGTAGGGGTGAGACCCAGTACTTC

d_call: -
j_call: TRBJ2-7
clone_size: once
cdr3_length: 15
v_call: TRBV20-1
cdr3_aa: CSARAWRVKSCEQYF
cdr3_nt: TGCAGTGCTAGAGCTTGGCGGGTGAAATCATGCGAGCAGTACTTC

d_call: -
j_call: TRBJ1-4
clone_size: -
cdr3_length: 16
v_call: TRBV10-3
cdr3_aa: CASSDPGGPANEKLFF
cdr3_nt: TGTGCCAGCAGTGATCCCGGGGGGCCGGCTAATGAAAAACTGTTTTTT

d_call: -
j_call: TRBJ2-7
clone_size: few
cdr3_length: 14
v_call: TRBV13
cdr3_aa: CASSLGLGMKEQYF
cdr3_nt: TGTGCCAGCAGCTTAGGCCTGGGGATGAAAGAGCAGTACTTC

d_call: -
j_call: TRBJ1-1
clone_size: once
cdr3_length: 14
v_call: TRBV7-9
cdr3_aa: CASSPLGGNTEAFF
cdr3_nt: TGTGCCAGCAGCCCCTTGGGGGGAAACACTGAAGCTTTCTTT

d_call: -
j_call: TRBJ2-5
clone_size: many
cdr3_length: 14
v_call: TRBV5-6
cdr3_aa: CASSFRDGQETQYF
cdr3_nt: TGTGCCAGCAGCTTCCGGGACGGACAAGAGACCCAGTACTTC

d_call: TRBD1
j_call: TRBJ2-2
clone_size: many
cdr3_length: 16
v_call: TRBV7-2
cdr3_aa: CASSIGQVANTGELFF
cdr3_nt: TGTGCCAGCAGCATAGGACAGGTCGCGAACACCGGGGAGCTGTTTTTT

d_call: -
j_call: TRBJ1-2
clone_size: -
cdr3_length: 14
v_call: TRBV5-1
cdr3_aa: CASSLVSRVYGYTF
cdr3_nt: TGCGCCAGCAGCTTGGTATCCAGGGTCTATGGCTACACCTTC

d_call: -
j_call: TRBJ2-3
clone_size: -
cdr3_length: 15
v_call: TRBV24-1
cdr3_aa: CATSTRALGTDTQYF
cdr3_nt: TGTGCCACTTCGACACGAGCGTTGGGCACAGATACGCAGTATTTT

d_call: TRBD1
j_call: TRBJ2-7
clone_size: -
cdr3_length: 15
v_call: TRBV7-9
cdr3_aa: CASSQTGGLFYEQYF
cdr3_nt: TGTGCCAGCAGCCAAACAGGGGGGTTGTTTTACGAGCAGTACTTC

d_call: TRBD1
j_call: TRBJ1-1
clone_size: many
cdr3_length: 15
v_call: TRBV7-2
cdr3_aa: CASSLVQGGGSEAFF
cdr3_nt: TGTGCCAGCAGCTTAGTCCAGGGGGGAGGAAGTGAAGCTTTCTTT

d_call: TRBD2
j_call: TRBJ2-2
clone_size: -
cdr3_length: 17
v_call: TRBV20-1
cdr3_aa: CSADRLAGNLGTGELFF
cdr3_nt: TGCAGTGCTGATCGACTAGCGGGGAATCTTGGGACCGGGGAGCTGTTTTTT

d_call: -
j_call: TRBJ1-1
clone_size: few
cdr3_length: 15
v_call: TRBV29-1
cdr3_aa: CASSQESPRYTEAFF
cdr3_nt: TGCGCCAGCAGCCAAGAGTCCCCCAGATACACTGAAGCTTTCTTT

d_call: TRBD2
j_call: TRBJ2-2
clone_size: few
cdr3_length: 15
v_call: TRBV7-2
cdr3_aa: CASSLFSGKSGELFF
cdr3_nt: TGTGCCAGCAGCTTATTCAGCGGGAAATCGGGGGAGCTGTTTTTT

d_call: TRBD2
j_call: TRBJ2-5
clone_size: -
cdr3_length: 14
v_call: TRBV7-9
cdr3_aa: CASSHGGGEETQYF
cdr3_nt: TGTGCCAGCAGCCACGGGGGGGGTGAAGAGACCCAGTACTTC

d_call: -
j_call: TRBJ1-1
clone_size: -
cdr3_length: 14
v_call: TRBV10-3
cdr3_aa: CAINDGGLNTEAFF
cdr3_nt: TGTGCCATCAACGACGGGGGCCTGAACACTGAAGCTTTCTTT

d_call: -
j_call: TRBJ1-3
clone_size: -
cdr3_length: 17
v_call: TRBV7-9
cdr3_aa: CASSTSMGAQSGNTIYF
cdr3_nt: TGTGCCAGCAGCACCTCGATGGGAGCCCAATCCGGAAACACCATATATTTT

d_call: -
j_call: TRBJ1-2
clone_size: few
cdr3_length: 14
v_call: TRBV9
cdr3_aa: CASRPTGLAYGYTF
cdr3_nt: TGTGCCAGCAGACCTACAGGGTTGGCCTATGGCTACACCTTC

d_call: TRBD1
j_call: TRBJ1-2
clone_size: -
cdr3_length: 15
v_call: TRBV7-9
cdr3_aa: CASSLGWDRDYGYTF
cdr3_nt: TGTGCCAGCAGCCTAGGCTGGGACAGGGACTATGGCTACACCTTC

d_call: -
j_call: TRBJ1-2
clone_size: many
cdr3_length: 14
v_call: TRBV7-9
cdr3_aa: CASSNSGLNYGYTF
cdr3_nt: TGTGCCAGCAGCAACAGCGGGTTAAACTATGGCTACACCTTC

d_call: -
j_call: TRBJ2-7
clone_size: -
cdr3_length: 14
v_call: TRBV14
cdr3_aa: CASSQVRGSYEQYF
cdr3_nt: TGTGCCAGCAGCCAAGTCCGGGGATCCTACGAGCAGTACTTC

d_call: -
j_call: TRBJ2-3
clone_size: many
cdr3_length: 12
v_call: TRBV29-1
cdr3_aa: CSVVESTDTQYF
cdr3_nt: TGCAGCGTTGTTGAGAGCACAGATACGCAGTATTTT

d_call: -
j_call: TRBJ1-3
clone_size: few
cdr3_length: 15
v_call: TRBV6-4
cdr3_aa: CASSRDIGSGNTIYF
cdr3_nt: TGTGCCAGCAGCCGAGACATCGGGTCTGGAAACACCATATATTTT

d_call: -
j_call: TRBJ1-1
clone_size: few
cdr3_length: 13
v_call: TRBV7-9
cdr3_aa: CASSSEGWTEAFF
cdr3_nt: TGTGCCAGCAGCTCCGAGGGGTGGACTGAAGCTTTCTTT

d_call: -
j_call: TRBJ1-2
clone_size: -
cdr3_length: 16
v_call: TRBV11-2
cdr3_aa: CASSLVPGAPNYGYTF
cdr3_nt: TGTGCCAGCAGCTTAGTTCCGGGGGCGCCTAACTATGGCTACACCTTC

d_call: -
j_call: TRBJ2-5
clone_size: -
cdr3_length: 15
v_call: TRBV5-1
cdr3_aa: CASSPQSRGGETQYF
cdr3_nt: TGCGCCAGCAGCCCACAGAGCAGAGGCGGGGAGACCCAGTACTTC

d_call: -
j_call: TRBJ1-1
clone_size: few
cdr3_length: 13
v_call: TRBV3-1
cdr3_aa: CASSQGSRGEAFF
cdr3_nt: TGTGCCAGCAGCCAAGGATCAAGGGGAGAAGCTTTCTTT

d_call: -
j_call: TRBJ2-2
clone_size: many
cdr3_length: 13
v_call: TRBV25-1
cdr3_aa: CASSARGSGELFF
cdr3_nt: TGTGCCAGCAGCGCCAGGGGAAGCGGGGAGCTGTTTTTT

d_call: TRBD1
j_call: TRBJ1-4
clone_size: -
cdr3_length: 14
v_call: TRBV19
cdr3_aa: CASRSTGGGEKLFF
cdr3_nt: TGTGCCAGTAGGTCAACAGGGGGCGGAGAAAAACTGTTTTTT

d_call: TRBD1
j_call: TRBJ1-4
clone_size: -
cdr3_length: 15
v_call: TRBV25-1
cdr3_aa: CASSRRDSSSEKLFF
cdr3_nt: TGTGCCAGCAGCCGCCGGGACAGTTCTTCTGAAAAACTGTTTTTT

d_call: -
j_call: TRBJ1-1
clone_size: -
cdr3_length: 13
v_call: TRBV15
cdr3_aa: CATSSYSSTEAFF
cdr3_nt: TGTGCCACCAGCAGTTACTCGAGCACTGAAGCTTTCTTT

d_call: TRBD1
j_call: TRBJ1-5
clone_size: few
cdr3_length: 16
v_call: TRBV19
cdr3_aa: CASSISGGLSNQPQHF
cdr3_nt: TGTGCCAGTAGTATATCAGGGGGCCTAAGCAATCAGCCCCAGCATTTT

d_call: -
j_call: TRBJ1-6
clone_size: -
cdr3_length: 13
v_call: TRBV10-3
cdr3_aa: CASRGMNNSPLHF
cdr3_nt: TGTGCCAGCAGAGGGATGAATAATTCACCCCTCCACTTT

d_call: -
j_call: TRBJ1-5
clone_size: many
cdr3_length: 15
v_call: TRBV20-1
cdr3_aa: CSARGGAYSNQPQHF
cdr3_nt: TGCAGTGCTAGAGGGGGGGCCTATAGCAATCAGCCCCAGCATTTT

d_call: -
j_call: TRBJ2-7
clone_size: once
cdr3_length: 14
v_call: TRBV5-1
cdr3_aa: CASSLTAPAYEQYF
cdr3_nt: TGCGCCAGCAGCCTGACAGCCCCAGCTTACGAGCAGTACTTC

d_call: -
j_call: TRBJ1-1
clone_size: -
cdr3_length: 13
v_call: TRBV7-2
cdr3_aa: CASSPRRESEAFF
cdr3_nt: TGTGCCAGCTCACCGCGCCGGGAAAGTGAAGCTTTCTTT

d_call: TRBD2
j_call: TRBJ2-7
clone_size: -
cdr3_length: 13
v_call: TRBV10-3
cdr3_aa: CASSARTSGNQYF
cdr3_nt: TGTGCCAGCAGTGCCCGGACTAGCGGAAACCAGTACTTC

d_call: -
j_call: TRBJ2-5
clone_size: -
cdr3_length: 9
v_call: TRBV7-2
cdr3_aa: CASTQPGWF
cdr3_nt: TGTGCCAGCACCCAACCCGGATGGTTC

d_call: -
j_call: TRBJ1-2
clone_size: many
cdr3_length: 13
v_call: TRBV2
cdr3_aa: CASSEDAREGYTF
cdr3_nt: TGTGCCAGCAGTGAAGATGCCAGGGAAGGCTACACCTTC

d_call: -
j_call: TRBJ1-5
clone_size: -
cdr3_length: 13
v_call: TRBV24-1
cdr3_aa: CASRSGFGQPQHF
cdr3_nt: TGTGCCAGCAGGTCAGGGTTTGGACAGCCCCAGCATTTT

d_call: -
j_call: TRBJ2-1
clone_size: -
cdr3_length: 15
v_call: TRBV5-4
cdr3_aa: CASSLGGDSYNEQFF
cdr3_nt: TGTGCCAGCAGCTTGGGCGGGGACTCCTACAATGAGCAGTTCTTC

d_call: -
j_call: TRBJ2-7
clone_size: many
cdr3_length: 15
v_call: TRBV7-9
cdr3_aa: CASSLATGRWDEQYF
cdr3_nt: TGTGCCAGCAGCTTAGCGACGGGACGTTGGGACGAGCAGTACTTC

d_call: TRBD1
j_call: TRBJ1-5
clone_size: -
cdr3_length: 16
v_call: TRBV15
cdr3_aa: CATSRDRAGVNQPQHF
cdr3_nt: TGTGCCACCAGCAGGGACAGGGCGGGGGTCAATCAGCCCCAGCATTTT

d_call: TRBD2
j_call: TRBJ2-5
clone_size: -
cdr3_length: 16
v_call: TRBV7-6
cdr3_aa: CASSSRTSGSLETQYF
cdr3_nt: TGTGCCAGCAGCTCGCGGACTAGCGGGAGTCTCGAGACCCAGTACTTC

d_call: -
j_call: TRBJ2-2
clone_size: many
cdr3_length: 12
v_call: TRBV25-1
cdr3_aa: CASSTPTGELFF
cdr3_nt: TGTGCCAGCAGTACGCCCACCGGGGAGCTGTTTTTT

d_call: -
j_call: TRBJ2-5
clone_size: few
cdr3_length: 13
v_call: TRBV4-1
cdr3_aa: CASSPTEGETQYF
cdr3_nt: TGCGCCAGCAGCCCGACAGAAGGGGAGACCCAGTACTTC

d_call: TRBD2
j_call: TRBJ2-5
clone_size: -
cdr3_length: 16
v_call: TRBV20-1
cdr3_aa: CSARESSGGAQETQYF
cdr3_nt: TGCAGTGCTAGAGAATCTAGCGGGGGAGCGCAAGAGACCCAGTACTTC

d_call: TRBD1
j_call: TRBJ2-2
clone_size: few
cdr3_length: 16
v_call: TRBV7-9
cdr3_aa: CASSYSGTGDTGELFF
cdr3_nt: TGTGCCAGCAGTTACTCCGGGACAGGAGACACCGGGGAGCTGTTTTTT

d_call: -
j_call: TRBJ1-2
clone_size: -
cdr3_length: 15
v_call: TRBV25-1
cdr3_aa: CASGSYRVGNYGYTF
cdr3_nt: TGTGCCAGCGGATCATACAGGGTTGGGAACTATGGCTACACCTTC

d_call: TRBD1
j_call: TRBJ1-4
clone_size: -
cdr3_length: 15
v_call: TRBV12-3/TRBV12-4
cdr3_aa: CASSLGTGSNEKLFF
cdr3_nt: TGTGCCAGCAGCCTGGGGACAGGCTCAAATGAAAAACTGTTTTTT